The 21 T cell receptor beta chains below all came from one sample that was sequenced in a study of CD8 T cells in ankylosing spondylitis. Study-wide results and limits: For ankylosing spondylitis blood, a TCR beta motif of 7 or 8 highly homologous variants appeared characteristic.

TCRdb re-derived calls from the 5' RACE reads in MiXCR, one entry per CDR3 protein. Of 130,000 or so distinct CDR3 sequences listed, 17% are singletons. Their cognate antigens are unknown. Material: blood, either unsorted or a sorted T cell fraction (not recorded which). The receptor source for this set is a male donor with ankylosing spondylitis.

A few counts support this clonotype. The CDR3 reads CASSSFDGYTF. The DNA of the CDR3 is TGTGCCAGCAGTTCTTTCGATGGCTACACCTTC. The rearrangement links TRBV6-5 to TRBJ1-2; D gene uncertain. Trimming stripped 4 bases from V and 6 bases from J, with 6 bases between. The CDR3 is made up of 11 amino acids. The germline V gene has CDR1 MNHEY and CDR2 SVGAGI.

In this sample, this clonotype turned up a few times. The chain carries TRBV20-1 and TRBJ2-5; D ambiguous. V was clipped by 4 bases and J by 2 bases, with 8 bases between them. CDR3 length: 12 amino acids. Germline-derived CDR1 and CDR2 are DFQATT and SNEGSKA (reference sequence). As DNA, the CDR3 is TGCAGTGCTAACGCCGGGCAAGAGACCCAGTACTTC. The encoded protein is CSANAGQETQYF.

The chain uses TRBV28 and TRBJ2-4, with 8 bases that match TRBD2. This CDR3 has 13 residues. After removal of 7 bases from V and 5 bases from J, the junction contained 4 bases not matched to a gene. Per the germline V gene, CDR1 is MDHEN and CDR2 is SYDVKM. The CDR3 coding sequence is TGTGCCAGCACCCCGGGGGGGGAAAACATTCAGTACTTC. It specifies CASTPGGENIQYF.

This clonotype has only a few counts. The chain couples TRBV28 to TRBJ1-4; D ambiguous. Germline values: CDR1 MDHEN, CDR2 SYDVKM. This CDR3 has 14 amino acids. V was trimmed by 2 bases and J by 4 bases, leaving 8 bases between them. The CDR3 DNA reads TGTGCCAGCAGTTTAGCAGACCTTAATGAAAAACTGTTTTTT. This translates into CASSLADLNEKLFF.

The chain is built from TRBV7-2 and TRBJ1-5; perhaps TRBD1 as D (5 bases). Germline V lookup: CDR1 SGHTA, CDR2 FQGNSA. This CDR3 contains 16 residues. Between the trimmed V and J ends, which lost 3 bases and 6 bases, there was a span of 18 bases. The chain's CDR3 is CASSFGPPLGGQPQHF. The CDR3 DNA sequence: TGTGCCAGCAGCTTCGGGCCCCCCCTGGGGGGTCAGCCCCAGCATTTT.

This clonotype was seen a handful of times. The J gene is TRBJ2-1, the V gene TRBV9, with 7 bases that match TRBD2. Germline assignment: CDR1 SGDLS and CDR2 YYNGEE. With V trimmed by 0 bases and J by 7 bases, 1 base remained unmatched. This CDR3 has 13 residues. CDR3 sequence reads: CASSVAGGNEQFF. CDR3 sequence (DNA): TGTGCCAGCAGCGTAGCCGGGGGGAATGAGCAGTTCTTC.

The chain uses TRBV5-5 and TRBJ2-7, with TRBD1 as a possible D gene (5 bases). The CDR3 has 14 amino acids. V was pared by 1 base and J by 6 bases, with 14 bases between. CDR1 and CDR2 from the germline V gene are SGHKS and YYEKEE (reference sequence). The CDR3 DNA reads as TGTGCCAGCAGCTTGCGCAGGGTGGCTCGCGAGCAGTACTTC. This gives the protein CASSLRRVAREQYF.

This clonotype was seen a handful of times. The chain uses TRBV29-1 and TRBJ2-7; D possibly corresponds to TRBD1 (6 bases). Germline CDR1 SQVTM, CDR2 ANQGSEA. The CDR3 has 13 amino acids. The V gene lost 1 base and the J gene lost 3 bases, with 10 bases spanning the gap. CDR3 region: CSVEGQGHYEQYF. The CDR3 DNA sequence: TGCAGCGTTGAAGGGCAGGGGCACTACGAGCAGTACTTC.

This clonotype was detected only a few times. J is TRBJ1-6 and V is TRBV12-3 or TRBV12-4; D is undetermined. V shed 3 bases and J shed 7 bases, with 13 bases lying between them. The length of the CDR3 is 15 residues. The CDR3 protein is CASSLSVGLNSPLHF. The CDR3 bases are TGTGCCAGCAGTTTGTCGGTGGGCCTAAATTCACCCCTCCACTTT.

CDR3 loop: CASSRMDQPQHF. Here the CDR3 DNA reads TGTGCCAGCAGCAGAATGGATCAGCCCCAGCATTTT. The genes are TRBV25-1 and TRBJ1-5; no clear D gene. V dropped 6 bases and J dropped 5 bases, with 8 bases sitting between them. CDR3 length: 12 residues. Germline V lookup: CDR1 MGHDK, CDR2 SYGVNS.

This clonotype has at least ten counts. The J gene is TRBJ2-1, the V gene TRBV27; no clear D. Germline loops: CDR1 MNHEY, CDR2 SMNVEV (reference sequence). V lost 2 bases, J lost 2 bases, and 4 bases lay in between. This CDR3 spans 13 amino acids. DNA of the CDR3: TGTGCCAGCAGTTTAGGGACCTACAATGAGCAGTTCTTC. Residues: CASSLGTYNEQFF.

The chain joins TRBV27 to TRBJ1-2; 7 bases are shared with TRBD1. After removal of 5 bases from V and 8 bases from J, the junction contained 8 bases not matched to a gene. Germline V gene lookup returns CDR1 MNHEY and CDR2 SMNVEV (reference sequence). The CDR3 consists of 13 residues. DNA of the CDR3: TGTGCCAGCAGTATAAGGGGGCGAGGCGGCTACACCTTC. This gives the protein CASSIRGRGGYTF.

This clonotype has at least ten counts. This chain uses TRBV12-3 or TRBV12-4 with TRBJ2-1; 7 bases agree with TRBD1. The trim removed 3 bases at V and 9 bases at J, leaving 5 bases unmatched. The length of the CDR3 is 13 residues. The CDR3 sequence: CASSFGTVVEQFF. Written as DNA, the CDR3 is TGTGCCAGCAGTTTTGGGACAGTAGTTGAGCAGTTCTTC.

The chain uses TRBV2 and TRBJ2-7, with 12 positions matching TRBD1. Looked up from germline, CDR1 is SNHLY and CDR2 is FYNNEI. This CDR3 has 15 residues. The trim removed 6 bases at V and 3 bases at J, leaving 6 bases unmatched. DNA for the CDR3: TGTGCCAGCAGGGGACAGGGGGCATCCATCTACGAGCAGTACTTC. It specifies CASRGQGASIYEQYF.

V and J are TRBV3-1 and TRBJ2-2; maybe TRBD2 (5 bases). Germline CDR1 is LGHDT and CDR2 is YNNKEL (reference sequence). V dropped 0 bases and J dropped 7 bases, with 12 bases sitting between them. The CDR3 is made up of 15 amino acids. The CDR3 here is CASSQDVTINGELFF. In DNA, the CDR3 is TGTGCCAGCAGCCAAGATGTGACTATCAACGGGGAGCTGTTTTTT.

This chain joins TRBV29-1 and TRBJ1-1, with unresolved D. The CDR3 extends over 10 amino acids. Trimming pared 6 bases from V and 8 bases from J, leaving 10 bases between. CDR1 is SQVTM, CDR2 ANQGSEA, per germline. Here the CDR3 reads CSVLPGEAFF. The CDR3 nucleotides read TGCAGCGTCCTCCCAGGAGAAGCTTTCTTT.

V and J are TRBV28 and TRBJ1-1; 9 nucleotides align to TRBD1. With 7 bases clipped from V and 4 bases from J, the junction kept 4 bases outside the gene matches. The length of the CDR3 is 13 residues. Germline V gene data show CDR1 as MDHEN and CDR2 as SYDVKM. The CDR3 loop reads CASIDRGVTEAFF. The DNA for the CDR3 is TGTGCCAGCATCGACAGGGGGGTCACTGAAGCTTTCTTT.

The chain carries TRBV24-1 and TRBJ2-3; 9 bases agree with TRBD2. There are 15 residues in the CDR3. Trimming cost V 1 base and J 4 bases; bases outside gene matches: 2. The germline CDR1 and CDR2 sequences are KGHDR and SFDVKD. This CDR3 is CATSDLAGGADTQYF. The CDR3 bases are TGTGCCACCAGTGATTTAGCGGGAGGAGCAGATACGCAGTATTTT.

The chain uses TRBV11-1 and TRBJ2-1; 13 bases agree with TRBD2. The CDR3 runs to 15 residues. Germline V gives CDR1 SGHAT, CDR2 FQDESV (reference sequence). With V trimmed by 8 bases and J by 9 bases, 10 bases remained unmatched. The CDR3 DNA reads as TGTGCCAGCCTTGGGACTAGCGGGAACACTCGTGAGCAGTTCTTC. It codes for CASLGTSGNTREQFF.

This clonotype was seen more than once but under ten times. The DNA of the CDR3 is TGTGCCAGTAGTACCCGGACAGGGGGCAATGGCTACACCTTC. Translated: CASSTRTGGNGYTF. The rearrangement joins TRBV19 to TRBJ1-2, with 11 bases lining up with TRBD1. V dropped 4 bases and J dropped 6; count of bases not matched to a gene: 4. CDR3 size: 14 residues. Germline CDR1 reads LNHDA; CDR2 reads SQIVND (reference sequence). The full variable domain, rest sourced from reference TRBV19 and TRBJ1-2, is DGGITQSPKYLFRKEGQNVTLSCEQNLNHDAMYWYRQDPGQGLRLIYYSQIVNDFQKGDIAEGYSVSREKKESFPLTVTSAQKNPTAFYLCASSTRTGGNGYTFGSGTRLTVV.

The V gene is TRBV9, the J gene TRBJ2-7; D unclear. This CDR3 has 15 amino acids. Germline V gene sequence: CDR1 SGDLS, CDR2 YYNGEE. The germline V and J ends were trimmed by 0 bases and 0 bases, with 10 bases remaining between them. The CDR3, as DNA: TGTGCCAGCAGCGTAGGTGCCTCCGACTCCTACGAGCAGTACTTC. Translating it yields CASSVGASDSYEQYF.